These 17 T cell receptor beta chains were sequenced from one sample in a study of human CD4 T cells and Enterobacteriaceae. Memory CD4+ T cells were sorted as all CD4+ cells except CD45RA+CCR7+CD95- naive cells, over 95% pure. Libraries were prepared by immunoSEQ multiplex PCR; TCRdb keeps only in-frame clonotypes and omits some of them. The sample shows 27,000 or so clones, about four fifths of them seen only once. Sequenced sample: memory CD4+ T cells from blood. Receptors originate from a human donor in good health.

The rearrangement uses TRBV15 and TRBJ2-3; 7 bases are shared with TRBD1. Germline V lookup: CDR1 LNHNV, CDR2 YYDKDF (reference sequence). This CDR3 is built from 15 residues. The ends lost 2 bases at V and 2 bases at J; junction bases unmatched: 4. The CDR3 DNA follows: TGTGCCACCAGCAGAAGACAGGGCCTCACAGATACGCAGTATTTT. It yields the protein CATSRRQGLTDTQYF.

This clone was recorded once. The chain is built from TRBV7-2 and TRBJ1-2, with D perhaps TRBD1 (5 bases). The CDR3 is 13 amino acids. In germline, CDR1 is SGHTA, CDR2 FQGNSA. Deletions cut 5 bases from V and 4 bases from J, with 11 bases between. CDR3 sequence (DNA): TGTGCCAGCAGCCCGACAGCTAGCTATGGCTACACCTTC. Translation: CASSPTASYGYTF.

The chain uses TRBV28 and TRBJ1-6; D uncertain. Germline loops: CDR1 MDHEN, CDR2 SYDVKM. The V end lost 3 bases, the J end lost 7 bases, and 10 bases lay between the germline ends. CDR3 size: 14 residues. The CDR3 is CASSFYMGNSPLHF. CDR3 coding DNA: TGTGCCAGCAGTTTCTATATGGGAAATTCACCCCTCCACTTT.

The rearrangement uses TRBV27 and TRBJ1-1; 7 bases agree with TRBD1. V shed 9 bases and J 10 bases; nucleotides not matched to a gene: 14. This CDR3 comprises 13 residues. Germline loops: CDR1 MNHEY, CDR2 SMNVEV (reference sequence). The CDR3 DNA follows: TGTGCCAGTAGGGGACAGTGGGGCACCGGAGCTTTCTTT. Amino acids: CASRGQWGTGAFF.

The chain joins TRBV5-6 to TRBJ2-5; no reliable D call. This CDR3 has 15 amino acids. Trimming stripped 4 bases from V and 0 bases from J, with 13 bases between. CDR1 and CDR2 from the germline V gene are SGHDT and YYEEEE. CDR3 sequence: CASSTPGRNQETQYF. CDR3 coding DNA: TGTGCCAGCAGCACGCCAGGACGGAACCAAGAGACCCAGTACTTC. Drawing the rest from reference TRBV5-6 and TRBJ2-5, the complete variable domain is DAGVTQSPTHLIKTRGQQVTLRCSPKSGHDTVSWYQQALGQGPQFIFQYYEEEERQRGNFPDRFSGHQFPNYSSELNVNALLLGDSALYLCASSTPGRNQETQYFGPGTRLLVL.

V usage is TRBV27 and J usage is TRBJ1-1; the D gene is possibly TRBD1 (6 bases). The CDR3 runs 14 residues. V dropped 5 bases and J dropped 0 bases, with 10 bases sitting between them. The V gene's germline CDR1 is MNHEY and CDR2 SMNVEV (reference sequence). The CDR3 DNA reads TGTGCCAGCAGTGCCAGACAGGTGAACACTGAAGCTTTCTTT. It encodes CASSARQVNTEAFF.

CDR3 region: CASSVEGAEAFF. The CDR3 DNA sequence: TGTGCCAGCAGTGTGGAGGGGGCGGAAGCTTTCTTT. V and J are TRBV2 and TRBJ1-1; 7 nucleotides align to TRBD1. The V segment lost 4 bases and the J segment 8 bases; nucleotides outside the gene matches: 4. Germline V CDR1 and CDR2: SNHLY, FYNNEI. CDR3 length: 12 residues.

As DNA, the CDR3 is TGTGCCTGGAGGGGGACAGGGAGGGGGCCTAATGAAAAACTGTTTTTT. This codes for CAWRGTGRGPNEKLFF. V gene TRBV30 combines with J gene TRBJ1-4, with 9 bases lining up with TRBD1. With V trimmed by 3 bases and J by 3 bases, 8 bases remained unmatched. Germline V gene sequence: CDR1 GTSNPN, CDR2 SVGIG (reference sequence). CDR3 size: 16 residues.

This chain joins TRBV18 and TRBJ1-5, with 7 bases lining up with TRBD1. This CDR3 is 12 amino acids long. The trim removed 10 bases at V and 7 bases at J, leaving 7 bases unmatched. CDR1 is KGHSH, CDR2 LQKENI, per germline. The CDR3 here is CANKQGGQPQHF. Written as DNA, the CDR3 is TGTGCCAACAAGCAGGGGGGCCAGCCCCAGCATTTT.

The rearrangement joins TRBV21-1 to TRBJ2-7; the D segment call TRBD1 is taken from the table without a DNA check. TRBV21-1 is noted as a pseudogene. The CDR3 is made up of 15 amino acids. CDR3 in amino acids: CASSKADRAYREQYF. The CDR3 region has the DNA TGTGCCAGCAGCAAAGCGGACAGGGCGTATAGGGAGCAGTACTTC.

This clone was found once. The V call is TRBV7-9, the J call TRBJ1-1; no firm D call. Germline V lookup: CDR1 SEHNR, CDR2 FQNEAQ (reference sequence). CDR3 length: 11 amino acids. With 2 bases removed from V and 4 bases from J, the gap between germline ends came to 2 bases. CDR3 bases: TGTGCCAGCAGCTTAAGCACTGAAGCTTTCTTT. As protein: CASSLSTEAFF.

The chain employs TRBV29-1 and TRBJ2-3; D could derive from TRBD1 or TRBD2 (6 bases each). The germline gives CDR1 SQVTM, CDR2 ANQGSEA. V was trimmed by 0 bases and J by 1 base, leaving 14 bases between them. This CDR3 is built from 16 residues. The CDR3 DNA is TGCAGCGTTGAAGATTGGGGGGCGCGAGGCACAGATACGCAGTATTTT. It is translated as CSVEDWGARGTDTQYF.

The J gene is TRBJ1-2, the V gene TRBV10-3; 7 bases are shared with TRBD1. The CDR3 loop spans 14 amino acids. The V and J ends lost 7 bases and 3 bases, in that order; junction bases with no gene match: 8. Per the germline V gene, CDR1 is ENHRY and CDR2 is SYGVKD. The CDR3 nucleotides are TGTGCCATCATGAGGGGACAGCTTGACTATGGCTACACCTTC. Protein sequence: CAIMRGQLDYGYTF.

The chain joins TRBV18 to TRBJ1-2; D gene unclear. Germline V gives CDR1 KGHSH, CDR2 LQKENI. CDR3 size: 13 residues. The V gene lost 5 bases and the J gene lost 4 bases, with 11 bases spanning the gap. The CDR3 sequence: CASSTVSSYGYTF. CDR3 in DNA: TGTGCCAGCTCAACTGTCTCTAGCTATGGCTACACCTTC.

CDR3 residues: CASSPLLAGPEETQYF. For the CDR3, the DNA is TGTGCCAGCTCACCACTTCTAGCGGGGCCCGAAGAGACCCAGTACTTC. V and J are TRBV18 and TRBJ2-5, with TRBD2 matching over 9 bases. The CDR3 totals 16 residues. Germline assignment: CDR1 KGHSH and CDR2 LQKENI. V lost 1 base and J lost 3; bases outside the gene matches: 6.

To note about this clone: Other DNA sequences in this specimen translate into the identical CDR3. CDR3 sequence (DNA): TGTGCCTGGAGTTCGGGCCCGAATCAGCCCCAGCATTTT. Translation gives CAWSSGPNQPQHF. This chain links TRBV30 with TRBJ1-5, with D uncertain. V lost 2 bases to trimming and J lost 4 bases, with 9 bases between them. This CDR3 comprises 13 residues. Germline V lookup: CDR1 GTSNPN, CDR2 SVGIG (reference sequence).

The chain recombines TRBV27 with TRBJ1-1; TRBD1 aligns across 8 bases. The CDR3 has 17 residues. Per the germline V gene, CDR1 is MNHEY and CDR2 is SMNVEV (reference sequence). With V trimmed by 6 bases and J by 1 base, 13 bases remained unmatched. DNA of the CDR3: TGTGCCAGCAGAGGGACCCATACAGGGGGATGGAACACTGAAGCTTTCTTT. Translating gives CASRGTHTGGWNTEAFF.